This TCR beta chain was profiled in a study of Graves' ophthalmopathy and Graves' hyperthyroidism. Across the whole study: Stable hyperthyroidism referred to disease that showed no ophthalmopathy within 18 months of follow-up.

Germline V gene sequence: CDR1 ENHRY, CDR2 SYGVKD. V lost 0 bases, J lost 7 bases, and 7 bases lay in between. The CDR3 extends over 14 amino acids. This clonotype was seen many times. The evidence that diagnosis relied on was clinical symptoms, serum thyroxine, TRAb, thyroid ultrasound and orbital computed tomography. TCR beta CDR3 regions were amplified from RNA transcripts. RT-PCR with HTBI primers came first, then second-round multiplex PCR. In TCRdb, the multiplex PCR reads were re-called with MiXCR into one record per CDR3 protein. The table shows more than 1,000,000 distinct CDR3 sequences, with 35% to 45% occurring only once.

The rearrangement links TRBV10-3 to TRBJ1-6; no reliable D call. The sequencing input was peripheral blood or thyroid tissue (not recorded which). The receptor was derived from an adult man with Graves' hyperthyroidism. The DNA of the CDR3 is TGTGCCATCAGTGAGTCTGGGGAAAATTCACCCCTCCACTTT. Amino acids: CAISESGENSPLHF.